The 18 T cell receptor beta chains given below trace back to one sample, sequenced in a study of memory CD4+ T cells and cytomegalovirus serostatus. The repertoire was sequenced with immunoSEQ multiplex PCR; TCRdb's copy has only in-frame clones and lacks some. This table holds 25,000 to 40,000 clones, around 76% found once. The sort gate was single viable CD3+CD4+CD8-CD45RO+ cells for memory CD4+ T cells. The sequenced material came from memory CD4+ T cells from blood. The receptors here all came from an adult in good health and CMV-seronegative. Some clones in this sample may be carry-over from other donors' samples.

Here the CDR3 DNA reads TGTGCCAGCAGCTTTGGGGAGAGCGGAAACACCATATATTTT. Residues: CASSFGESGNTIYF. The V gene is TRBV7-9, the J gene TRBJ1-3; no clear D. This CDR3 spans 14 amino acids. Between the trimmed V and J ends, which lost 3 bases and 4 bases, there was a span of 10 bases. CDR1 SEHNR and CDR2 FQNEAQ come from the germline V gene (reference sequence). Full variable domain (outside the CDR3, taken from reference TRBV7-9 and TRBJ1-3): DTGVSQNPRHKITKRGQNVTFRCDPISEHNRLYWYRQTLGQGPEFLTYFQNEAQLEKSRLLSDRFSAERPKGSFSTLEIQRTEQGDSAMYLCASSFGESGNTIYFGEGSWLTVV.

The rearrangement links TRBV4-3 to TRBJ1-2; maybe TRBD1 (6 bases). V dropped 1 base and J dropped 8 bases, with 23 bases sitting between them. This CDR3 spans 17 amino acids. Germline V CDR1 and CDR2: LGHNA, YSLEER. CDR3 coding DNA: TGCGCCAGCAGCCAAGCGGTCGAAGACAGGCGAGGGGTAGGCTACACCTTC. Protein product: CASSQAVEDRRGVGYTF.

This chain joins TRBV5-1 and TRBJ1-4, with D maybe TRBD1 (6 bases). The CDR3 contains 15 residues. Trimming left V 4 bases short and J 5 bases short, with 15 bases between. CDR1 and CDR2 (germline): SGHRS, YFSETQ. Here the CDR3 reads CASSLGQGGNEKLFF. CDR3 sequence (DNA): TGCGCCAGCAGCCTGGGACAAGGAGGGAATGAAAAACTGTTTTTT.

This chain links TRBV5-8 with TRBJ1-1; D remains ambiguous. V lost 7 bases, J lost 0 bases, and 16 bases lay in between. Germline V gene data show CDR1 as SGHTS and CDR2 as YDEGEE. This CDR3 spans 15 amino acids. CDR3 amino acids: CASVRSVQVNTEAFF. The DNA of the CDR3 is TGTGCCAGCGTCCGTTCGGTCCAAGTGAACACTGAAGCTTTCTTT. Filled out from reference TRBV5-8 and TRBJ1-1, the complete variable domain reads EAGVTQSPTHLIKTRGQQATLRCSPISGHTSVYWYQQALGLGLQFLLWYDEGEERNRGNFPPRFSGRQFPNYSSELNVNALELEDSALYLCASVRSVQVNTEAFFGQGTRLTVV.

Only a few counts were recorded for this clone. The rearrangement uses TRBV7-3 and TRBJ2-3; no reliable D call. This CDR3 is built from 13 residues. Trimming shortened V by 1 base and J by 4 bases, and 6 bases separated the two germline ends. Germline CDR1 SGHTA, CDR2 FQGTGA. Here the CDR3 DNA reads TGTGCCAGCAGCTTAAAGCACGCAGATACGCAGTATTTT. The encoded protein is CASSLKHADTQYF. The variable domain in full, completed from reference TRBV7-3 and TRBJ2-3, reads GAGVSQTPSNKVTEKGKYVELRCDPISGHTALYWYRQSLGQGPEFLIYFQGTGAADDSGLPNDRFFAVRPEGSVSTLKIQRTERGDSAVYLCASSLKHADTQYFGPGTRLTVL.

This sequence joins TRBV18 and TRBJ2-2, with D unresolved. Germline V gene data show CDR1 as KGHSH and CDR2 as LQKENI. Trimming took 1 base from V and 1 from J, leaving 1 base between them. This CDR3 has 13 residues. The chain's CDR3 is CASSPQNTGELFF. The CDR3, as DNA: TGTGCCAGCTCACCACAGAACACCGGGGAGCTGTTTTTT.

This clone has just a few counts. The chain carries TRBV19 and TRBJ2-3; possibly TRBD2 for D (7 bases). The V gene lost 0 bases and the J gene lost 5 bases, with 18 bases spanning the gap. The V gene's germline CDR1 is LNHDA and CDR2 SQIVND (reference sequence). This CDR3 contains 17 residues. The CDR3 nucleotides read TGTGCCAGTAGTATAGATCTGGGGAGGGGGGGAGTAGATACGCAGTATTTT. Its translation is CASSIDLGRGGVDTQYF.

This clone was counted a single time. This chain links TRBV19 with TRBJ2-7, with TRBD1 matching 11 bases. The V gene end was trimmed by 8 bases and the J gene end by 0 bases; junction bases not matched to a gene: 15. The CDR3 totals 18 residues. Germline values: CDR1 LNHDA, CDR2 SQIVND (reference sequence). CDR3 coding DNA: TGTGCCAGTTCCCTTGACTGGCCCGGGACAGGGGGCTCCTACGAGCAGTACTTC. Amino acids: CASSLDWPGTGGSYEQYF.

V and J are TRBV19 and TRBJ2-5, with 13 bases matching TRBD2. CDR1 and CDR2 from the germline V gene are LNHDA and SQIVND (reference sequence). V gave up 6 bases and J gave up 5 bases; unmatched junction bases: 6. The CDR3 spans 15 residues. The CDR3 nucleotides are TGTGCCAGTAGGTCGGGACTAGCGGGGACGGAGACCCAGTACTTC. It translates to CASRSGLAGTETQYF.

CDR3 bases: TGCGCCAGCAGCCAAGATCGGGGCGGTAGCAATCAGCCCCAGCATTTT. This translates into CASSQDRGGSNQPQHF. The chain couples TRBV4-3 to TRBJ1-5; a possible D gene is TRBD1 (5 bases). Looked up from germline, CDR1 is LGHNA and CDR2 is YSLEER. CDR3 length: 16 amino acids. V lost 0 bases to trimming and J lost 0 bases, with 9 bases between them.

This clone was recorded a few times. V is TRBV10-3 and J is TRBJ1-4; no reliable D call. The CDR3 extends over 11 amino acids. Per the germline V gene, CDR1 is ENHRY and CDR2 is SYGVKD. Trimming removed 3 bases from V and 8 bases from J, with 4 bases in between. The CDR3 bases are TGTGCCATCAGTGATGGGGAAAAACTGTTTTTT. Translated: CAISDGEKLFF.

The chain links TRBV7-9 to TRBJ2-5; 8 positions agree with TRBD2. The V and J ends lost 0 bases and 5 bases, in that order; junction bases with no gene match: 5. CDR3 length: 15 residues. Germline CDR1 and CDR2: SEHNR and FQNEAQ (reference sequence). CDR3 nucleotide sequence: TGTGCCAGCAGCTTAGCGGGGTCTAGCGGGGAGACCCAGTACTTC. Translation: CASSLAGSSGETQYF.

The chain uses TRBV11-3 and TRBJ2-5; either TRBD1 or TRBD2 may supply D (6 bases each). Germline-derived CDR1 and CDR2 are SGHNT and YENEEA. This CDR3 is built from 17 residues. V dropped 1 base and J dropped 2 bases, with 17 bases sitting between them. CDR3 sequence: CASSLGGVGGWQETQYF. The CDR3 DNA reads as TGTGCCAGCAGCTTAGGCGGCGTGGGGGGCTGGCAAGAGACCCAGTACTTC.

The CDR3 protein is CASSLAGNRNTEAFF. In DNA form, the CDR3 reads TGCGCCAGCAGCCTCGCGGGAAACAGGAACACTGAAGCTTTCTTT. This chain joins TRBV5-1 and TRBJ1-1, with D uncertain. V was pared by 4 bases and J by 1 base, with 14 bases between. The CDR3 is 15 residues long. Germline lookup yields CDR1 SGHRS and CDR2 YFSETQ.

V usage is TRBV5-1 and J usage is TRBJ2-5; TRBD1 might be the D (6 bases). The length of the CDR3 is 17 residues. The V gene lost 4 bases and the J gene lost 3 bases, with 22 bases spanning the gap. CDR1 is SGHRS, CDR2 YFSETQ, per germline. CDR3 loop: CASSAGTLGGGEETQYF. The CDR3 DNA is TGCGCCAGCAGCGCAGGCACCCTAGGGGGTGGAGAAGAGACCCAGTACTTC.

The rearrangement links TRBV10-2 to TRBJ1-1; D perhaps matches TRBD1 (6 bases). The CDR3 runs 13 residues. V lost 6 bases and J 0 bases, leaving 8 bases between the germline ends. The germline V gene has CDR1 WSHSY and CDR2 SAAADI. Here the CDR3 DNA reads TGCGCCAGCAGCGGACAGTTGAACACTGAAGCTTTCTTT. It specifies CASSGQLNTEAFF.

The chain recombines TRBV28 with TRBJ1-3; TRBD1 might be the D (6 bases). The V and J ends lost 5 bases and 0 bases respectively, with 14 bases between them. The CDR3 has 16 amino acids. Germline V CDR1 and CDR2: MDHEN, SYDVKM. The CDR3 protein is CASSTPGQNSGNTIYF. The CDR3 coding sequence is TGTGCCAGCAGTACGCCGGGACAAAACTCTGGAAACACCATATATTTT. Full variable domain (remainder filled in from reference TRBV28 and TRBJ1-3): DVKVTQSSRYLVKRTGEKVFLECVQDMDHENMFWYRQDPGLGLRLIYFSYDVKMKEKGDIPEGYSVSREKKERFSLILESASTNQTSMYLCASSTPGQNSGNTIYFGEGSWLTVV.

This clone was detected only a few times. The J gene is TRBJ1-2, the V gene TRBV2, with D possibly being TRBD1 (5 bases). V was pared by 4 bases and J by 2 bases, with 8 bases between. CDR3 size: 13 residues. Germline CDR1 is SNHLY and CDR2 is FYNNEI. CDR3 DNA: TGTGCCAGCAGTGTTCACAGGAACTATGGCTACACCTTC. It translates to CASSVHRNYGYTF.